These 7 T cell receptor beta chains were sequenced from one sample in a study of regulatory T cells in long-lasting Graves disease (TCRdb year 2021). The time point label corresponds to: persistent/refractory GD, antithyroid drugs over 5 years with positive TRAb. RNA was extracted from PBMCs in TRIzol for both TCR sequencing and RNA sequencing. The library relied on multiplex PCR. This sample was sequenced with an Illumina HiSeq 4000. TCR beta libraries were built with iRepertoire HTBI primers and Arm-PCR amplification of CDR3 regions. The raw public reads went through TCRdb reprocessing: fastp at Q25, MiXCR clone calling, in-frame beta chains kept. Rows matching on CDR3 protein sequence are summarized as one entry with the most common DNA and genes. The sample table contains approximately 440,000 distinct CDR3 sequences; only one count was recorded for about 25% of them. The ten most abundant clones make up around 26% of the sample.

Sequencing was performed on peripheral blood mononuclear cells (PBMCs), taken when the disease was refractory, from a patient treated with antithyroid drugs. These receptors came from a female donor with Graves disease.

This clonotype was seen a single time. This chain connects TRBV5-1 to TRBJ2-3; TRBD2 might be the D (5 bases). Trimming took off 0 bases at V and 4 bases at J, with 9 bases between the two ends. This CDR3 contains 14 residues. Germline values: CDR1 SGHRS, CDR2 YFSETQ. CDR3 amino acids: CASSLGGSADTQYF. CDR3 DNA sequence: TGCGCCAGCAGCTTGGGTGGGAGCGCAGATACGCAGTATTTT.

Ten or more counts support this clonotype. The V and J genes are TRBV2 and TRBJ1-1; D is possibly TRBD1 (6 bases). With 6 bases removed from V and 1 base from J, the gap between germline ends came to 9 bases. Germline CDR1 and CDR2: SNHLY and FYNNEI. This CDR3 has 13 residues. The CDR3: CASRDRRNTEAFF. CDR3 coding DNA: TGTGCCAGCAGAGACAGGCGGAACACTGAAGCTTTCTTT.

This clonotype has a handful of counts. The chain links TRBV7-2 to TRBJ2-1; D is uncertain. This CDR3 region has 15 residues. The germline gives CDR1 SGHTA, CDR2 FQGNSA. V was cut by 1 base and J by 6 bases, with 13 bases left in between. CDR3 loop: CASSLVRLSPNEQFF. CDR3 DNA sequence: TGTGCCAGCAGCTTAGTGCGTTTAAGCCCCAATGAGCAGTTCTTC.

The rearrangement joins TRBV28 to TRBJ1-5; the D gene is possibly TRBD1 (5 bases). Trimming left V 5 bases short and J 2 bases short, with 10 bases between. The CDR3 is 14 amino acids. The germline V gene has CDR1 MDHEN and CDR2 SYDVKM. The CDR3 sequence: CASSDQGGNQPQHF. CDR3 in DNA: TGTGCCAGCAGTGACCAGGGCGGCAATCAGCCCCAGCATTTT. The full variable domain, with the rest looked up from reference TRBV28 and TRBJ1-5, is DVKVTQSSRYLVKRTGEKVFLECVQDMDHENMFWYRQDPGLGLRLIYFSYDVKMKEKGDIPEGYSVSREKKERFSLILESASTNQTSMYLCASSDQGGNQPQHFGDGTRLSIL.

The V call is TRBV11-1, the J call TRBJ2-5, with 9 bases fitting TRBD2. V shed 5 bases, J shed 6 bases, and the junction held 19 bases outside the gene matches. From germline, CDR1 is SGHAT and CDR2 FQDESV (reference sequence). This CDR3 comprises 18 residues. The CDR3 DNA reads as TGTGCCAGCAGCGAGGGGATCGGTAGCGGGGGACCCGGAAAGACCCAGTACTTC. The encoded protein is CASSEGIGSGGPGKTQYF.

This clonotype occurred many times. The genes are TRBV7-2 and TRBJ2-2, with D perhaps TRBD1 (6 bases). The CDR3 covers 15 residues. Germline CDR1 and CDR2: SGHTA and FQGNSA. Trimming pared 1 base from V and 13 bases from J, leaving 19 bases between. In DNA form, the CDR3 reads TGTGCCAGCAGCTTAGTTGACAGGTTTGGGTCGGTGCTGTTTTTT. Its protein is CASSLVDRFGSVLFF.

This clonotype was recorded at least ten times. The CDR3 sequence is CASSPGLAKNIQYF. CDR3 nucleotide sequence: TGTGCCAGCAGCCCCGGGTTAGCCAAAAACATTCAGTACTTC. The chain carries TRBV18 and TRBJ2-4, with D uncertain. The V gene's germline CDR1 is KGHSH and CDR2 LQKENI. V was clipped by 8 bases and J by 0 bases, with 11 bases between them. CDR3 size: 14 residues.